This passage covers 9 T cell receptor beta chains from one sample sequenced in a study of blood T cell repertoires in COVID-19. Data came from immunoSEQ multiplex PCR; TCRdb stores just in-frame clones and leaves some out. The data contain approximately 230,000 clones, around 88% of them singletons. Source material: peripheral blood. The origin of the receptors is a man at least 80 years old with acute or convalescent COVID-19.

The chain combines TRBV2 with TRBJ2-5, with D possibly TRBD1 on 6 matching bases. V gave up 5 bases and J gave up 5 bases, with 18 bases separating them. CDR3 size: 15 residues. CDR1 is SNHLY and CDR2 is FYNNEI in the germline V gene. CDR3 sequence (DNA): TGTGCCAGCAGTCAGGGACAACGGCCGAGGGAGACCCAGTACTTC. Protein product: CASSQGQRPRETQYF. The whole variable domain, remainder taken from reference TRBV2 and TRBJ2-5, is EPEVTQTPSHQVTQMGQEVILRCVPISNHLYFYWYRQILGQKVEFLVSFYNNEISEKSEIFDDQFSVERPDGSNFTLKIRSTKLEDSAMYFCASSQGQRPRETQYFGPGTRLLVL.

J is TRBJ2-7 and V is TRBV19; TRBD2 matches at 7 bases. The CDR3 loop spans 14 amino acids. Losses at the gene ends were 1 base for V and 5 bases for J; bases not matched to a gene: 5. The germline V gene encodes CDR1 LNHDA and CDR2 SQIVND (reference sequence). DNA of the CDR3: TGTGCCAGTAGTATAGTCGGGGGGATCAACGAGCAGTACTTC. Protein sequence: CASSIVGGINEQYF.

The chain couples TRBV7-2 to TRBJ1-2; the D is unclear. This CDR3 has 15 amino acids. V dropped 5 bases and J dropped 4 bases, with 17 bases sitting between them. Germline values: CDR1 SGHTA, CDR2 FQGNSA. The DNA of the CDR3 is TGTGCCAGCAGCCCCCAGACGGGAACCCTCTATGGCTACACCTTC. The encoded protein is CASSPQTGTLYGYTF.

This chain joins TRBV3-1 (or the pseudogene TRBV3-2) and TRBJ2-7; D is perhaps TRBD1 (5 bases). V gave up 4 bases and J gave up 8 bases, with 18 bases separating them. Germline CDR1 LGHDT, CDR2 YNNKEL (reference sequence). The CDR3 spans 14 residues. The CDR3 DNA follows: TGTGCCAGCAGCCCTCTGGACAAAGGCTCTAAGCAGTACTTC. Its translation: CASSPLDKGSKQYF.

The chain combines TRBV5-4 with TRBJ2-1; a possible D gene is TRBD2 (6 bases). Germline assignment: CDR1 SGHNT and CDR2 YYREEE (reference sequence). This CDR3 has 17 amino acids. Trimming pared 6 bases from V and 4 bases from J, leaving 23 bases between. The CDR3 DNA sequence: TGTGCCAGCAAGGGTAGCGGTACTACTACGCCGTACAATGAGCAGTTCTTC. Encoded protein: CASKGSGTTTPYNEQFF.

The chain combines TRBV7-2 with TRBJ1-1, with D possibly TRBD1 on 6 matching bases. CDR1 and CDR2 (germline): SGHTA, FQGNSA. V dropped 3 bases and J dropped 1 base, with 15 bases sitting between them. The CDR3 has 16 residues. The CDR3 nucleotides read TGTGCCAGCAGCTTGGGGGCGACCCATCGGAACACTGAAGCTTTCTTT. This codes for CASSLGATHRNTEAFF.

This clone was detected only once. The chain employs TRBV5-4 and TRBJ2-1; 9 nucleotides align to TRBD1. The CDR3 sequence is 16 residues long. CDR1 and CDR2 (germline): SGHNT, YYREEE (reference sequence). V lost 4 bases, J lost 8 bases, and 13 bases stayed unmatched. The CDR3 sequence: CASSMRPGQGWDEQFF. DNA for the CDR3: TGTGCCAGCAGCATGAGACCGGGACAGGGTTGGGATGAGCAGTTCTTC. The variable domain in full, completed from reference TRBV5-4 and TRBJ2-1, reads ETGVTQSPTHLIKTRGQQVTLRCSSQSGHNTVSWYQQALGQGPQFIFQYYREEENGRGNFPPRFSGLQFPNYSSELNVNALELDDSALYLCASSMRPGQGWDEQFFGPGTRLTVL.

There are a few counts of this clone. The chain recombines TRBV7-3 with TRBJ2-2; D might be TRBD2 (5 bases). Per germline, CDR1 SGHTA and CDR2 FQGTGA. Trimming took off 5 bases at V and 7 bases at J, with 17 bases between the two ends. The length of the CDR3 is 15 residues. DNA of the CDR3: TGTGCCAGCAGCCCAGGAGGCAACCCGAACGGGGAGCTGTTTTTT. It yields the protein CASSPGGNPNGELFF.

CDR3 nucleotide sequence: TGTGCCAGCAACTTGGACAGGACCAACCATGGCTACACCTTC. Translated, it gives CASNLDRTNHGYTF. This chain connects TRBV28 to TRBJ1-2; 7 nucleotides align to TRBD1. Germline trimming cut 7 bases from V and 6 bases from J; bases unmatched to any gene: 11. The CDR3 has 14 amino acids. Germline CDR1 and CDR2: MDHEN and SYDVKM.